In its sample, the clone carrying this T cell receptor (beta chain) was seen many times. Antigen: not known. With V trimmed by 4 bases and J by 8 bases, 10 bases remained unmatched. Germline V gene sequence: CDR1 SGHTA, CDR2 FQGNSA. The CDR3 is 15 amino acids. The data originate from a study of regulatory T cells in long-lasting Graves disease. According to the study, TCR beta libraries were built with iRepertoire HTBI primers and CDR3-region Arm-PCR. TCRdb re-analysed the multiplex PCR reads in MiXCR, keeping a single row per CDR3 protein. Among fewer than 600,000 distinct CDR3 sequences listed, approximately 23% were seen once. Stated time point: persistent/refractory GD, antithyroid drugs over 5 years with positive TRAb. PBMC-derived RNA was used for the TCR library. Regarding the study as a whole: Preferential use of TRBV28, TRBJ1-2 and TRBJ2-5 was seen in persistent disease.

The rearrangement joins TRBV7-2 to TRBJ1-4; 7 bases are a match to TRBD1. Sequencing used peripheral blood mononuclear cells (PBMCs), obtained when the disease was refractory, from a patient treated with antithyroid drugs. This clonotype was sampled from a female donor with Graves disease. The CDR3 reads CASSSRTGGTEKLFF. The CDR3 DNA is TGTGCCAGCAGCTCCAGGACAGGCGGGACAGAAAAACTGTTTTTT.